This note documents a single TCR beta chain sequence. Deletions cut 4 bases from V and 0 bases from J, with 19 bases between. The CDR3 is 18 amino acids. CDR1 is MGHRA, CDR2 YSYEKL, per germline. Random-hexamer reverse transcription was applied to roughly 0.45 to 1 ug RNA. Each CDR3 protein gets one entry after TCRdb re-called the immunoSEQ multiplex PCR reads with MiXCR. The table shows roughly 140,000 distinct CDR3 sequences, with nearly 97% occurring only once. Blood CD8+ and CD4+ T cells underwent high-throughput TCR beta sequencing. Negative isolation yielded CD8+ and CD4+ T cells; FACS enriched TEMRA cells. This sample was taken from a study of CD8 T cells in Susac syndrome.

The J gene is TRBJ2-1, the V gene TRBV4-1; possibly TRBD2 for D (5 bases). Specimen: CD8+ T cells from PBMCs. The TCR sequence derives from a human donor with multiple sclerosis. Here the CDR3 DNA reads TGCGCCAGCAGCCCCTCGTCAAAGGACTTCGGCTCCTACAATGAGCAGTTCTTC. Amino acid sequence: CASSPSSKDFGSYNEQFF.